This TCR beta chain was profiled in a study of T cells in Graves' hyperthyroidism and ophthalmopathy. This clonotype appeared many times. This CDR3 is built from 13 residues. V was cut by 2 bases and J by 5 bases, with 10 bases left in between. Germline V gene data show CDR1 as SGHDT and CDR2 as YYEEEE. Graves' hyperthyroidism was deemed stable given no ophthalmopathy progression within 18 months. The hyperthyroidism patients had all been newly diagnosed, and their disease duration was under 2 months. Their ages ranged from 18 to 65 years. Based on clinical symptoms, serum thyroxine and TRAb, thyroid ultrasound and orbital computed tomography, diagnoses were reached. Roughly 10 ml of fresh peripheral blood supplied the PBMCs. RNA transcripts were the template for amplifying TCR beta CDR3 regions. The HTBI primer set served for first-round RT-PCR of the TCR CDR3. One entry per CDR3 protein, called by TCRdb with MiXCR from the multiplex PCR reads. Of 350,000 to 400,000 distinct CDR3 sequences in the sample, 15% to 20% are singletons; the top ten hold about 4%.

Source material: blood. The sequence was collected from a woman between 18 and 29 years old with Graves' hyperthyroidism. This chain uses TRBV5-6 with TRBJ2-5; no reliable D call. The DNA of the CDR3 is TGTGCCAGCAGCTTTGTAGAGCGTGAGACCCAGTACTTC. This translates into CASSFVERETQYF.